This entry concerns a single T cell receptor beta chain. The sample originates from a study of blood T cell repertoires in COVID-19. Study-level background: Sites in the United States, Italy and Spain provided acute and convalescent COVID-19 samples. The cDNA or gDNA used as material had been derived from T cells, B-cell-depleted T cells, or PBMCs.

In the original workflow: Researchers report that nucleated cell counts were estimated from reference gene primer amplification. Produced via immunoSEQ multiplex PCR; TCRdb's table is partial and in-frame only. V and J calls and clone size come straight from that table; D and trimming were deduced from the DNA. The sample holds 650,000 to 800,000 clones, 80% to 90% seen once. The clonotype was recovered from a woman aged 18-29 years with acute or convalescent COVID-19. The sample taken for sequencing was peripheral blood.

This CDR3 is CASSYLAMRNQPQHF. Here the CDR3 DNA reads TGTGCCAGCAGTTATCTCGCGATGCGCAATCAGCCCCAGCATTTT. The V and J genes are TRBV6-5 and TRBJ1-5; D remains unclear. With 3 bases removed from V and 2 bases from J, the gap between germline ends came to 11 bases. Germline-derived CDR1 and CDR2 are MNHEY and SVGAGI. The CDR3 sequence is 15 residues long.